Listed below are T cell receptor beta chains from one sample, sequenced in a study of T cell responses to AZD1222 COVID-19 vaccine. Assay used: immunoSEQ multiplex PCR; TCRdb lists only in-frame clones, some missing. The top ten clones hold around 0.57% of a sample with approximately 270,000 clones, 90% to 95% of them seen once. The sample in question was peripheral blood, obtained 28 days after the second AZD1222 dose. The receptors shown here come from an adult who received the AZD1222 COVID-19 vaccine. The CDR3 runs from the conserved cysteine through the conserved F or W. The order of the fields is clone size, V gene, J gene, D gene, CDR3 DNA, CDR3 protein. The D gene is left open where the match is weak. A clone size is listed for some rows: how often the clone was seen (once, few, many), or a class if it is expanded.

-	TRBV11-2	TRBJ2-5	TRBD2	TGTGCCAGCAGGCCATTAGCGGGAAGGTTGGAGACCCAGTACTTC	CASRPLAGRLETQYF
-	TRBV28	TRBJ2-7	-	TGTGCCAGCAGTCAGGACCGGTGGGAGCAGTACTTC	CASSQDRWEQYF
-	TRBV6-2/TRBV6-3	TRBJ2-1	TRBD2	TGTGCCAGCAGTGGGTCTAGCGGGGGGGGCAATGAGCAGTTCTTC	CASSGSSGGGNEQFF
once	TRBV7-8	TRBJ1-5	-	TGTGCCAGCAGCTCCAGGCTAGGGGATCAGCCCCAGCATTTT	CASSSRLGDQPQHF
once	TRBV5-4	TRBJ2-2	-	TGTGCCAGCAGCCCTAAGGGGGACACCGGGGAGCTGTTTTTT	CASSPKGDTGELFF
-	TRBV6-5	TRBJ1-2	-	TGTGCCAGCAGTTCCCAGGGACGGATCTATGGCTACACCTTC	CASSSQGRIYGYTF
-	TRBV7-2	TRBJ2-1	-	TGTGCCAGCAGCTTGACTAACCTATTTGGGAATGAGCAGTTCTTC	CASSLTNLFGNEQFF
-	TRBV4-1	TRBJ2-5	-	TGCGCCAGCAGCCAAGATCGGGGCCTTCAAGAGACCCAGTACTTC	CASSQDRGLQETQYF
-	TRBV7-8	TRBJ1-1	-	TGTGCCAGCAGGAGGATGAACACTGAAGCTTTCTTT	CASRRMNTEAFF
-	TRBV7-2	TRBJ1-5	-	TGTGCCAGCAGCTACGGGACGGGTAGAGGGAATCAGCCCCAGCATTTT	CASSYGTGRGNQPQHF
-	TRBV28	TRBJ1-4	-	TGTGCCAGCACGGACTACCCTAATGAAAAACTGTTTTTT	CASTDYPNEKLFF
-	TRBV11-1	TRBJ2-3	TRBD2	TGTGCCAGCAGCCCTCGGACTAGCGGGGACCCCGATACGCAGTATTTT	CASSPRTSGDPDTQYF
once	TRBV5-1	TRBJ1-5	-	TGCGCCAGCAGCTTGGGGACGGGGGCGACGAATCAGCCCCAGCATTTT	CASSLGTGATNQPQHF
-	TRBV27	TRBJ2-7	-	TGTGCCAGCAGTTCCCGGACAGCCAGCTCCTACGAGCAGTACTTC	CASSSRTASSYEQYF
-	TRBV7-3	TRBJ2-2	TRBD2	TGTGCCAGCAGCTTGTTAGCGGGAGTCACCGGGGAGCTGTTTTTT	CASSLLAGVTGELFF
-	TRBV10-1	TRBJ2-7	-	TGCGCCAGCAGGGGCCCTCATGGAGGGGGCCACTACGAGCAGTACTTC	CASRGPHGGGHYEQYF
-	TRBV16	TRBJ1-5	-	TGTGCCAGCAGCCGGACGGAGAGGAGTAATCAGCCCCAGCATTTT	CASSRTERSNQPQHF
-	TRBV5-8	TRBJ2-3	-	TGTGCCAGCAGCAAGATGGGGGGCACAGATACGCAGTATTTT	CASSKMGGTDTQYF
-	TRBV7-2	TRBJ1-2	-	TGTGCCAGCAGCTCGAAGATGGTGGAGCAGGGTCGAGGCTACACCTTC	CASSSKMVEQGRGYTF
once	TRBV3-1/TRBV3-2	TRBJ2-2	TRBD2	TGTGCCAGCAGCCAAGGCACTGCGGGGGTGGTCGGGGAGCTGTTTTTT	CASSQGTAGVVGELFF
-	TRBV5-1	TRBJ2-3	-	TGCGCCAGCAGCTTGGGATCGAACACAGATACGCAGTATTTT	CASSLGSNTDTQYF
-	TRBV28	TRBJ1-5	TRBD1	TGTGCCAGCAGTACCCCGGACAGGGGGCCCCAGCATTTT	CASSTPDRGPQHF
-	TRBV4-1	TRBJ2-7	-	TGCGCCAGCAGCCAACTTTCCGACTACGAGCAGTACTTC	CASSQLSDYEQYF
-	TRBV28	TRBJ2-7	-	TGTGCCAGCAGTACGGGACCCCTTTACGAGCAGTACTTC	CASSTGPLYEQYF
few	TRBV7-8	TRBJ1-5	-	TGTGCCAGCAGCTTAGGGGGTGGGGGTAGGCAGCCCCAGCATTTT	CASSLGGGGRQPQHF
-	TRBV19	TRBJ1-2	TRBD1	TGTGCCAGTAGTATTGGTATATTGGGACAGAACTATGGCTACACCTTC	CASSIGILGQNYGYTF
-	TRBV28	TRBJ1-1	-	TGTGCCAGCAGAGGACAGCTCCTCGACGAAGCTTTCTTT	CASRGQLLDEAFF
-	TRBV27	TRBJ1-2	-	TGTGCCAGCAGTTTAAACCCCCTTCGAGCACTTCACTATGGCTACACCTTC	CASSLNPLRALHYGYTF
-	TRBV28	TRBJ2-3	-	TGTGCCAGCAGTCCCAACGGGGATACGCAGTATTTT	CASSPNGDTQYF
-	TRBV3-1/TRBV3-2	TRBJ1-3	TRBD1	TGTGCCAGCAGCCCGGGGCAGGGGGCTGGAAACACCATATATTTT	CASSPGQGAGNTIYF
-	TRBV5-1	TRBJ2-2	-	TGCGCCAGCAGCTTGTCTGGGCAGGGGAGTTCCGGGGAGCTGTTTTTT	CASSLSGQGSSGELFF
-	TRBV5-1	TRBJ2-1	-	TGCGCCAGCAGCTTGGCCGGAGGTACTCCCTACAATGAGCAGTTCTTC	CASSLAGGTPYNEQFF
once	TRBV7-2	TRBJ1-6	-	TGTGCCAGCAGCTTCGGGACGGCCCAGAGTTCACCCCTCCACTTT	CASSFGTAQSSPLHF
-	TRBV3-1/TRBV3-2	TRBJ2-7	-	TGTGCCAGCAGCCAAGGACAGTTCCTCACTACGGGCAAGCAGTACTTC	CASSQGQFLTTGKQYF